Sequencing of this T cell receptor (beta chain) was carried out in a study of post-analysis software for immune sequencing data. Unique molecular identifiers featured in each of the TCR beta cDNA libraries. The authors obtained approximately 540,000 cDNA molecules from approximately 0.95 to 9.8 million T cells. From the PCR reads, TCRdb called clonotypes with MiXCR, one entry per CDR3 protein. This table has 650,000 to 850,000 distinct CDR3 sequences, roughly 50% appearing once. This clonotype appeared a few times. Its antigen is as yet unknown. Study-level points and caveats: The five TRBV segments detected at higher frequency in patients than in controls included TRBV5-6, TRBV5-1 and TRBV20-1.

Trimming removed 6 bases at V and 3 bases at J, with 18 bases between. The CDR3 is 14 residues long. Per germline, CDR1 DFQATT and CDR2 SNEGSKA (reference sequence). Sequencing input: blood. This chain joins TRBV20-1 and TRBJ2-7; maybe TRBD1 (5 bases). The clonotype was recovered from a girl aged 5 to 17 with multiple sclerosis. CDR3 sequence (DNA): TGCAGTGCCAGGAGCTTTCAAGGGGACTACGAGCAGTACTTC. It encodes CSARSFQGDYEQYF.